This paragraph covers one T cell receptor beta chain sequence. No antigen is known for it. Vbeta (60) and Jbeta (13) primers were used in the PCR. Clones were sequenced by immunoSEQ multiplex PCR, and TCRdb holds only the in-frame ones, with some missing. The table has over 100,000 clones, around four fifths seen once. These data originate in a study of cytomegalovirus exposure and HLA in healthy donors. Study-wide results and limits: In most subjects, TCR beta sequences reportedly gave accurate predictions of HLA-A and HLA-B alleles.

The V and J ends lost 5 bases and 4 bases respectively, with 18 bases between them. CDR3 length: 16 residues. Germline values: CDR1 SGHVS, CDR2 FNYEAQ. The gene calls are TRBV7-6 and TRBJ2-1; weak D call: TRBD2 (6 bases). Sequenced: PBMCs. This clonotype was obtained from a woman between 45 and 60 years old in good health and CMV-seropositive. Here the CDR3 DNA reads TGTGCCAGCAGCCCCCCCGGCGGGACCCTTTACAATGAGCAGTTCTTC. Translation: CASSPPGGTLYNEQFF.